This is a list of T cell receptor beta chains from one sample in a study of blood T cell repertoires in COVID-19. The table came from immunoSEQ multiplex PCR; TCRdb's copy has only in-frame clones and leaves some out. Counted here are 200,000 to 300,000 clones, about 83% occurring once; the ten biggest clones make up approximately 5.7%. Material: peripheral blood. Receptor source: a human donor in a cohort sampled during active COVID-19. Each CDR3 is given with its conserved first and last residue. D genes are given only for firm matches. Clone size is not always given. Where it is, it says once, few, many or a class for expanded clones.

d_gene: TRBD1; abundance: once; v_gene: TRBV24-1; j_gene: TRBJ2-1; CDR3nt: TGTGCCACCAGTGACGCTTCGGACAGGGGGCGACAGTTCTTC; CDR3aa: CATSDASDRGRQFF
d_gene: NA; abundance: NA; v_gene: TRBV7-2; j_gene: TRBJ2-1; CDR3nt: TGTGCCAGCAGCCCAGGGCTAGTAGATGATGAGCAGTTCTTC; CDR3aa: CASSPGLVDDEQFF
d_gene: NA; abundance: once; v_gene: TRBV10-1; j_gene: TRBJ2-2; CDR3nt: TGCGCCAGCAGTGAGCCCCGGCAGGCCAGTACCCGGGAGCTGTTTTTT; CDR3aa: CASSEPRQASTRELFF
d_gene: NA; abundance: NA; v_gene: TRBV3-1/TRBV3-2; j_gene: TRBJ1-2; CDR3nt: TGTGCCAGCAGCCCAGACGTAAACTATGGCTACACCTTC; CDR3aa: CASSPDVNYGYTF
d_gene: NA; abundance: NA; v_gene: TRBV12-5; j_gene: TRBJ2-1; CDR3nt: TGTGCTAGTGGTTCATACAATGAGCAGTTCTTC; CDR3aa: CASGSYNEQFF
d_gene: TRBD2; abundance: NA; v_gene: TRBV2; j_gene: TRBJ2-7; CDR3nt: TGTGCCAGCACCCGAGGAAGCGGGACTGTCAACGAGCAGTACTTC; CDR3aa: CASTRGSGTVNEQYF
d_gene: TRBD1; abundance: NA; v_gene: TRBV27; j_gene: TRBJ1-5; CDR3nt: TGTGCCAGCAGTTCCACTCAGGGGGGTTTGGGTAATCAGCCCCAGCATTTT; CDR3aa: CASSSTQGGLGNQPQHF
d_gene: NA; abundance: few; v_gene: TRBV7-9; j_gene: TRBJ2-7; CDR3nt: TGTGCCAGCAGCCCCTCCGGAAGGCTAGCGTTTACCTACGAGCAGTACTTC; CDR3aa: CASSPSGRLAFTYEQYF
d_gene: NA; abundance: NA; v_gene: TRBV7-9; j_gene: TRBJ2-7; CDR3nt: TGTGCCAGCAGCTTAGGGCCGAACGAGCAGTACTTC; CDR3aa: CASSLGPNEQYF
d_gene: NA; abundance: few; v_gene: TRBV14; j_gene: TRBJ1-6; CDR3nt: TGTGCCAGCAGCATCAACACAGGGACGAATTCACCCCTCCACTTT; CDR3aa: CASSINTGTNSPLHF
d_gene: TRBD1; abundance: NA; v_gene: TRBV3-1/TRBV3-2; j_gene: TRBJ1-2; CDR3nt: TGTGCCAGCAGCCAGGGGCCGGGACAGAGGACTGGCTACACCTTC; CDR3aa: CASSQGPGQRTGYTF
d_gene: TRBD2; abundance: NA; v_gene: TRBV10-1; j_gene: TRBJ2-3; CDR3nt: TGCGCCAGCAGTGAGGGGACTAGCGGGATTAGCACAGATACGCAGTATTTT; CDR3aa: CASSEGTSGISTDTQYF
d_gene: NA; abundance: NA; v_gene: TRBV18; j_gene: TRBJ1-5; CDR3nt: TGTGCCAGCTCACGTGAAGGGGGGGGGAATCAGCCCCAGCATTTT; CDR3aa: CASSREGGGNQPQHF
d_gene: TRBD1; abundance: once; v_gene: TRBV2; j_gene: TRBJ1-1; CDR3nt: TGTGCCAGCAGGGTAGGGACAGGGTGGAACACTGAAGCTTTCTTT; CDR3aa: CASRVGTGWNTEAFF
d_gene: TRBD1; abundance: NA; v_gene: TRBV24-1; j_gene: TRBJ2-3; CDR3nt: TGTGCCACCAGTTCGACAGGGGCAATCACAGATACGCAGTATTTT; CDR3aa: CATSSTGAITDTQYF
d_gene: NA; abundance: NA; v_gene: TRBV11-2; j_gene: TRBJ2-1; CDR3nt: TGTGCCAGCAGCTCAGGACTGCTGCAGTTCTTC; CDR3aa: CASSSGLLQFF
d_gene: TRBD1; abundance: NA; v_gene: TRBV5-4; j_gene: TRBJ1-2; CDR3nt: TGTGCCAGCAGCCGAGACAGGGGTGGTTATGGCTACACCTTC; CDR3aa: CASSRDRGGYGYTF
d_gene: NA; abundance: NA; v_gene: TRBV6-5; j_gene: TRBJ1-4; CDR3nt: TGTGCCAGCAAGGAGGCCAGACAGGCAAATGAAAAACTGTTTTTT; CDR3aa: CASKEARQANEKLFF
d_gene: TRBD1; abundance: NA; v_gene: TRBV30; j_gene: TRBJ1-4; CDR3nt: TGTGCCTGGAGTGTACCGGCAGGGGGCGGCGAAAAACTGTTTTTT; CDR3aa: CAWSVPAGGGEKLFF
d_gene: TRBD2; abundance: NA; v_gene: TRBV2; j_gene: TRBJ2-3; CDR3nt: TGTGCCAGCAGTGGTCCGGGGGGGGGTACTCAGGCGCAGTATTTT; CDR3aa: CASSGPGGGTQAQYF
d_gene: TRBD2; abundance: NA; v_gene: TRBV24-1; j_gene: TRBJ2-2; CDR3nt: TGTGCCACCAGTTTGGGGGGGGTGTCCGGGGAGCTGTTTTTT; CDR3aa: CATSLGGVSGELFF
d_gene: NA; abundance: NA; v_gene: TRBV3-1/TRBV3-2; j_gene: TRBJ1-3; CDR3nt: TGTGCCAGCAGCCAACTTTCACGGAGCTCTGGAAACACCATATATTTT; CDR3aa: CASSQLSRSSGNTIYF
d_gene: TRBD1; abundance: NA; v_gene: TRBV30; j_gene: TRBJ1-5; CDR3nt: TGTGCCTGGACGAAAGACAGGGAAGGACAGCCCCAGCATTTT; CDR3aa: CAWTKDREGQPQHF
d_gene: NA; abundance: few; v_gene: TRBV6-5; j_gene: TRBJ2-7; CDR3nt: TGTGCCAGCAGACCGGACAGCCTTTACTACGAGCAGTACTTC; CDR3aa: CASRPDSLYYEQYF